The T cell receptor (beta chain) described here comes from a study of shared clonotypes between healthy human individuals. The germline CDR1 and CDR2 sequences are SGHTA and FQGTGA. V lost 2 bases, J lost 3 bases, and 10 bases stayed unmatched. The CDR3 loop spans 16 amino acids. Over several immunoSEQ plates, each subset's genomic DNA was distributed in even portions. The repertoire was sequenced with immunoSEQ multiplex PCR; TCRdb's copy has only in-frame clones and lacks some. The sample shows under 750,000 clones, over 55% of them seen only once. All donors were Caucasian adults living in Nashville, Tennessee.

The chain is built from TRBV7-3 and TRBJ2-7; 7 nucleotides agree with TRBD2. The sequenced sample consisted of memory CD4+ T cells sorted from blood. Subset defined: CD45RA-negative fraction. This TCR was recovered from a woman aged 30 to 39 in good health. In nucleotides, the CDR3 is TGTGCCAGCAGCTTACTGGGCGGGAGCGCTCTCTACGAGCAGTACTTC. It codes for CASSLLGGSALYEQYF.